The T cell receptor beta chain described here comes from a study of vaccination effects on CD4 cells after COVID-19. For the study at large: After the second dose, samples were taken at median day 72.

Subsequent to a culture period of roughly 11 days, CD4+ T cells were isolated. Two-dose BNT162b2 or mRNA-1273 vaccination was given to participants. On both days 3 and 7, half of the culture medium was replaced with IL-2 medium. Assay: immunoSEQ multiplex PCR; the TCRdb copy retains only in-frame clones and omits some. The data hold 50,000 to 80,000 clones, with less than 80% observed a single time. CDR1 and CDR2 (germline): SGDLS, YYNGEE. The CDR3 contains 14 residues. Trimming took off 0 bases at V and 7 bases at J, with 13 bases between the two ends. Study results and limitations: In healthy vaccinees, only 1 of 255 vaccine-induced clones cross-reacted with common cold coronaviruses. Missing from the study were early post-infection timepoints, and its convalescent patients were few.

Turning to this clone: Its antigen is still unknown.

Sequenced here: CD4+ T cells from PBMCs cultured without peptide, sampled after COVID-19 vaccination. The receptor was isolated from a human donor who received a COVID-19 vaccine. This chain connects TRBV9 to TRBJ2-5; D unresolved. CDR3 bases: TGTGCCAGCAGCGTAGCTGGGGTGCCCGGGACCCAGTACTTC. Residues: CASSVAGVPGTQYF.